This T cell receptor beta chain was captured by sequencing in a study of blood T cell repertoires in COVID-19. Study information: COVID-19 samples collected from the United States, Italy and Spain covered acute and convalescent phases.

In terms of age and location, participants ranged from roughly 18 to 95 years and lived in 24 US areas. Participants' own reports of clinical history determined their cohort assignment. TCRdb's table, derived via immunoSEQ multiplex PCR, lists solely in-frame clones and lacks some. The table records hundreds of thousands of clones, 80% to 90% of them present only once. The CDR3 length is 10 residues. Trimming removed 4 bases at V and 5 bases at J, with 5 bases between. Germline V CDR1 and CDR2: DFQATT, SNEGSKA (reference sequence). The chain has TRBV20-1 and TRBJ1-1; D remains ambiguous. Sequencing input: PBMCs or T cells enriched from blood (not recorded which). The sequence was collected from a man younger than 30 who had recovered from COVID-19. The CDR3 spells CSATRTEAFF. The CDR3 DNA reads as TGCAGTGCTACCCGGACTGAAGCTTTCTTT.